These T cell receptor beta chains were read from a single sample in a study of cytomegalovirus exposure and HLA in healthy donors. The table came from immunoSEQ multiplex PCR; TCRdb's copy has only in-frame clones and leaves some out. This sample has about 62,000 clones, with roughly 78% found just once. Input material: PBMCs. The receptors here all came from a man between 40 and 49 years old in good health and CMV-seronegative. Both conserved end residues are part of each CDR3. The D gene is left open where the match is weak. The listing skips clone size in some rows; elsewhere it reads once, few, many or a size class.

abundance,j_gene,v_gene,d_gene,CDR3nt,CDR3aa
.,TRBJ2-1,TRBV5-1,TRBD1,TGCGCCAGCAGCTTCCGGGACAGCTCCTACAATGAGCAGTTCTTC,CASSFRDSSYNEQFF
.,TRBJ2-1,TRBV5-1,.,TGCGCCAGCAGCTTTAGCGGCAGCTCCTACAATGAGCAGTTCTTC,CASSFSGSSYNEQFF
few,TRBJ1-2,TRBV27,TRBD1,TGTGCCAGCAGTTCCCGACAGGGCGCCGACTATGGCTACACCTTC,CASSSRQGADYGYTF
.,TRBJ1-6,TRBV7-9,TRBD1,TGTGCCAGCAGCCCTGGGACAGGGCTTGCCTATAATTCACCCCTCCACTTT,CASSPGTGLAYNSPLHF
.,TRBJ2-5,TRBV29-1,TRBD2,TGCAGCGTGGGCCTAGCGGGAGCAGAGACCCAGTACTTC,CSVGLAGAETQYF
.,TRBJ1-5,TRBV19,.,TGTGCCAGTAGTGGAGAGTCCCATCAGCCCCAGCATTTT,CASSGESHQPQHF
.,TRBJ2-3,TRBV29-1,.,TGCAGCGTTGAACCCAGGGGCGAGGTCCCGGATACGCAGTATTTT,CSVEPRGEVPDTQYF
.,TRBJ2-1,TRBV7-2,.,TGTGCCAGCAGCTTCGGGTCCAACAATGAGCAGTTCTTC,CASSFGSNNEQFF
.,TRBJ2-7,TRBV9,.,TGTGCCAGCAGCGTAGCCTCTCCGGGCGAGCAGTACTTC,CASSVASPGEQYF
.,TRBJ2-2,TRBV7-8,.,TGTGCCAGCAGCCGAGACAGTTTAAACACCGGGGAGCTGTTTTTT,CASSRDSLNTGELFF
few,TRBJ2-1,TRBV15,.,TGTGCCACAGGAGGGGACAATGAGCAGTTCTTC,CATGGDNEQFF
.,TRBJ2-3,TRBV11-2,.,TGTGCCAGCAGCCTGGCCCGAGGGACAGATACGCAGTATTTT,CASSLARGTDTQYF
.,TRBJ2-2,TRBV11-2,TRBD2,TGTGCCAGCAAAGCGGGGGGGCCCACCGGGGAGCTGTTTTTT,CASKAGGPTGELFF
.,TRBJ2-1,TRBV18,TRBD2,TGTGCCAGCTCTTTAGCGGGGACTCAATACAATGAGCAGTTCTTC,CASSLAGTQYNEQFF
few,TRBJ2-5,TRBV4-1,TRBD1,TGCGCCAGCAGCTTACCGCGGACAGGGCGTGACCAAGAGACCCAGTACTTC,CASSLPRTGRDQETQYF
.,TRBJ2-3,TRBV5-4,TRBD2,TGTGCCAGCAGCTTGGTTGCGGGGGGGGTAGATACGCAGTATTTT,CASSLVAGGVDTQYF
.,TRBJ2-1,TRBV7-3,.,TGTGCCAGCAGCCGTCACAGTAGCTCCTACAATGAGCAGTTCTTC,CASSRHSSSYNEQFF
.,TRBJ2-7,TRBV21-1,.,TGTGCCAGCAGCAACCAGACAGGGCTCGAGCAGTACTTC,CASSNQTGLEQYF
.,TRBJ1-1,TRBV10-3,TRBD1,TGTGCCATCTTGGACAGGTCCAACACTGAAGCTTTCTTT,CAILDRSNTEAFF
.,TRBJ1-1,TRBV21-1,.,TGTGCCAGCAGCAAAGAGGAACAGGACTATATGAACACTGAAGCTTTCTTT,CASSKEEQDYMNTEAFF
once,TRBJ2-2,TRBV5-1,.,TGCGCCAGCGGGTCCCCCGGGGCGAACACCGGGGAGCTGTTTTTT,CASGSPGANTGELFF
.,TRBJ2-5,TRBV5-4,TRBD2,TGTGCCAGCAGTGAACTAGCGGGGGGGCAAGAGACCCAGTACTTC,CASSELAGGQETQYF
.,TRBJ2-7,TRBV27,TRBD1,TGTGCCAGCAGACCGGACAGGGTTGATGAGCAGTACTTC,CASRPDRVDEQYF
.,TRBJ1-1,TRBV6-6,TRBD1,TGTGCCAGCAGTCACTCCGGGACAGGGAACACTGAAGCTTTCTTT,CASSHSGTGNTEAFF
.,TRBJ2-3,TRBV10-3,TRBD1,TGTGCCATCAGGGACAGGGCGACAGATACGCAGTATTTT,CAIRDRATDTQYF
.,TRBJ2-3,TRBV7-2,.,TGTGCCAGCAGACTCGAGCGCCTCAGCACAGATACGCAGTATTTT,CASRLERLSTDTQYF